This T cell receptor (beta chain) was retrieved from a study of CD8+ T cells in alopecia areata. Whole-study context: Oral tofacitinib (5 to 10 mg twice daily) was administered to treated patients. The study's findings and limits: Sharing of TCRs across patients appeared less clear than in mice, possibly for HLA-related reasons.

cDNA reverse transcribed from extracted RNA served as the sequencing template. Method: immunoSEQ multiplex PCR; TCRdb's copy keeps in-frame clones and lacks some. Here the sample spans 130,000 or so clones, about 88% being singletons. As for this clone: Its cognate antigen is unknown.

Treatment in this sample: oral pan-JAK inhibitor, 5-10 mg twice daily. The CDR3 totals 14 residues. Germline CDR1 reads MNHNY; CDR2 reads SVGAGI (reference sequence). V dropped 0 bases and J dropped 5 bases, with 11 bases sitting between them. The sample was CD8+ T cells sorted from blood, taken at week 4, from a patient treated with tofacitinib. The sequence came from a human donor with alopecia areata. V usage is TRBV6-6 and J usage is TRBJ2-7, with D possibly TRBD2 on 7 matching bases. The CDR3 is CASSYSGGLDEQYF. CDR3 DNA: TGTGCCAGCAGTTACTCCGGGGGGCTGGACGAGCAGTACTTC.